This TCR beta chain originates from a study of blood T cell repertoires in COVID-19. Study-wide context: In each case, the material was cDNA or gDNA derived from T cells, B-cell-depleted T cells, or PBMCs.

Generated by immunoSEQ multiplex PCR, the TCRdb table keeps only in-frame clones and is missing some. The data show some 88,000 clones, about 89% seen once. Losses at the gene ends were 6 bases for V and 7 bases for J; bases not matched to a gene: 5. The germline V gene has CDR1 SEHNR and CDR2 FQNEAQ (reference sequence). The CDR3 consists of 13 residues. The sequence came from a human donor with active COVID-19. The donor label of this sample is uncertain. Sequencing used peripheral blood. V is TRBV7-9 and J is TRBJ1-3; 8 bases are shared with TRBD1. The CDR3 is CASSLDRANTIYF. DNA of the CDR3: TGTGCCAGCAGTTTGGACAGGGCGAACACCATATATTTT.